Presented here are 26 T cell receptor beta chains from one specimen sequenced in a study of human T cells and chemical hapten exposure. The time point is: pre-sensitization, week 0. Treatment reported: therapeutic diphenylcyclopropenone sensitization with weekly scalp DPC. Each CDR3 protein gets one entry after TCRdb re-called the RACE reads with MiXCR. The table records 190,000 or so distinct CDR3 sequences, approximately 31% of them present only once. The source was whole blood, collected in connection with sensitization to the hapten diphenylcyclopropenone (DPC). These receptors all come from a woman between 25 and 40 years old with alopecia areata. Some clones in this sample may be carry-over from other donors' samples.

V and J are TRBV4-1 and TRBJ2-7; a weak D match, TRBD2 (6 bases). The CDR3 loop spans 15 amino acids. Germline loops: CDR1 MGHRA, CDR2 YSYEKL. Trimming pared 0 bases from V and 3 bases from J, leaving 12 bases between. The CDR3 DNA sequence: TGCGCCAGCAGCCAAGAAGGAGGGAGTAGCTACGAGCAGTACTTC. As protein: CASSQEGGSSYEQYF.

The genes are TRBV5-1 and TRBJ2-1, with 7 bases aligning to TRBD2. The CDR3 extends over 12 amino acids. The germline gives CDR1 SGHRS, CDR2 YFSETQ. J gave up 9 bases and V 3 bases, and 3 bases lay outside the gene matches. The CDR3 spells CASSSGGTEQFF. CDR3 DNA sequence: TGCGCCAGCAGCTCGGGGGGTACTGAGCAGTTCTTC.

This clonotype was counted a few times. The chain recombines TRBV4-1 with TRBJ1-5; 12 nucleotides line up with TRBD1. Trimming cost V 11 bases and J 2 bases; bases outside gene matches: 13. CDR1 is MGHRA, CDR2 YSYEKL, per germline. There are 17 residues in the CDR3. DNA for the CDR3: TGCGCCGCAAGCGGGACAGGGGGCGAATTCGGCAATCAGCCCCAGCATTTT. Protein: CAASGTGGEFGNQPQHF.

This clonotype appeared a few times. The chain is built from TRBV6-6 and TRBJ2-5; D is unresolved. Deletions cut 4 bases from V and 1 base from J, with 4 bases between. Germline-derived CDR1 and CDR2 are MNHNY and SVGAGI (reference sequence). This CDR3 region has 12 residues. The CDR3 DNA follows: TGTGCCAGCAGTTCGGCCCAAGAGACCCAGTACTTC. This translates into CASSSAQETQYF.

V and J are TRBV3-1 and TRBJ2-7; TRBD1 might be the D (6 bases). The V and J ends lost 4 bases and 3 bases respectively, with 13 bases between them. This CDR3 has 14 amino acids. The germline gives CDR1 LGHDT, CDR2 YNNKEL (reference sequence). CDR3 coding DNA: TGTGCCAGCAGCCCCTACGGACAGATCTACGAGCAGTACTTC. It translates to CASSPYGQIYEQYF.

This clonotype has just a few counts. The gene calls are TRBV4-3 and TRBJ2-1; 11 bases are shared with TRBD2. This CDR3 comprises 16 residues. V trimming: 5 bases; J trimming: 8 bases; junction bases outside the gene matches: 11. The germline CDR1 and CDR2 sequences are LGHNA and YSLEER. CDR3 nucleotide sequence: TGCGCCAGCAGCTATTTTAGCGGGGGGGCCGGTGATGAGCAGTTCTTC. Its translation: CASSYFSGGAGDEQFF.

In this sample, this clonotype turned up a few times. The chain uses TRBV5-1 and TRBJ1-1; perhaps TRBD1 as D (5 bases). V was pared by 0 bases and J by 0 bases, with 9 bases between. In germline, CDR1 is SGHRS, CDR2 YFSETQ. The CDR3 loop spans 15 amino acids. CDR3 nucleotide sequence: TGCGCCAGCAGCTTGGCCGGGACGGTGAACACTGAAGCTTTCTTT. It specifies CASSLAGTVNTEAFF.

The chain is built from TRBV7-2 and TRBJ2-3; D not resolved. CDR1 is SGHTA, CDR2 FQGNSA, per germline. CDR3 length: 13 residues. The germline V and J ends were trimmed by 2 bases and 4 bases, with 7 bases remaining between them. The CDR3 reads CASSLYTSDTQYF. The CDR3 DNA follows: TGTGCCAGCAGCTTATATACGTCAGATACGCAGTATTTT.

This chain connects TRBV20-1 to TRBJ1-4; D possibly corresponds to TRBD1 (5 bases). With 2 bases removed from V and 0 bases from J, the gap between germline ends came to 13 bases. Germline V gives CDR1 DFQATT, CDR2 SNEGSKA (reference sequence). This CDR3 region has 16 residues. The CDR3 loop is CSARTGIEATNEKLFF. CDR3 DNA sequence: TGCAGTGCTAGAACAGGAATTGAGGCAACTAATGAAAAACTGTTTTTT.

This rearrangement joins TRBV6-2 or TRBV6-3 to TRBJ2-7, with D tentatively TRBD1 (6 bases). This CDR3 has 13 residues. V lost 11 bases and J lost 1, with 15 bases in between. Per the germline V gene, CDR1 is MNHEY and CDR2 is SVGEGT. In nucleotides, the CDR3 is TGTGCCTCCGGAGTAGGGGGTTCCTACGAGCAGTACTTC. As protein: CASGVGGSYEQYF.

The chain combines TRBV2 with TRBJ1-5; 7 nucleotides match TRBD1. The germline V gene encodes CDR1 SNHLY and CDR2 FYNNEI. Losses at the gene ends were 7 bases for V and 0 bases for J; bases not matched to a gene: 9. The CDR3 is 16 amino acids. The CDR3: CASKSGTEYSNQPQHF. DNA of the CDR3: TGTGCCAGCAAATCCGGGACAGAGTATAGCAATCAGCCCCAGCATTTT.

This clonotype was observed a handful of times. The chain links TRBV27 to TRBJ2-5, with D uncertain. The CDR3 is 13 residues long. Germline CDR1 reads MNHEY; CDR2 reads SMNVEV (reference sequence). V was clipped by 8 bases and J by 5 bases, with 15 bases between them. The CDR3 region has the DNA TGTGCCAGCGTAGAAACCCGTTCCGAGACCCAGTACTTC. This sequence encodes CASVETRSETQYF.

This chain connects TRBV20-1 to TRBJ1-4; 7 positions match TRBD1. The CDR3 is made up of 14 amino acids. J lost 10 bases, V lost 5 bases, and 13 bases had no gene match. The germline V gene encodes CDR1 DFQATT and CDR2 SNEGSKA (reference sequence). The CDR3 DNA sequence: TGCAGTGCTCTGGGACTCGGACAGGCTGCAAAACTGTTTTTT. Translated, it gives CSALGLGQAAKLFF.

This chain joins TRBV11-2 and TRBJ2-1; TRBD2 agrees at 9 bases. The trim removed 3 bases at V and 0 bases at J, leaving 6 bases unmatched. Germline V gene sequence: CDR1 SGHAT, CDR2 FQNNGV. CDR3 size: 17 residues. The CDR3, as DNA: TGTGCCAGCAGCTTCCTCCGACTAGCGGCCTCCTACAATGAGCAGTTCTTC. It is translated as CASSFLRLAASYNEQFF.

This clonotype was seen only a few times. The chain combines TRBV4-3 with TRBJ2-2; no reliable D call. The V end lost 6 bases, the J end lost 4 bases, and 12 bases lay between the germline ends. The germline V gene encodes CDR1 LGHNA and CDR2 YSLEER. The length of the CDR3 is 14 residues. In DNA, the CDR3 is TGCGCCAGCAGATCCGAACCCGGCACCGGGGAGCTGTTTTTT. As protein: CASRSEPGTGELFF.

This clonotype turned up a few times. The chain joins TRBV6-2 or TRBV6-3 to TRBJ2-2; D call uncertain. The CDR3 has 16 residues. The germline V gene has CDR1 MNHEY and CDR2 SVGEGT. The V gene lost 4 bases and the J gene lost 5 bases, with 17 bases spanning the gap. The CDR3 loop reads CASSSLSPRGTGELFF. CDR3 DNA: TGTGCCAGCAGTTCACTAAGCCCCAGAGGAACCGGGGAGCTGTTTTTT.

This chain joins TRBV7-9 and TRBJ2-1, with D possibly being TRBD1 or TRBD2 (6 bases each). Germline CDR1 is SEHNR and CDR2 is FQNEAQ (reference sequence). V was clipped by 2 bases and J by 5 bases, with 16 bases between them. CDR3 length: 16 amino acids. The CDR3 region has the DNA TGTGCCAGCAGCTTAAGGCCTCGGGGGCTGAACAATGAGCAGTTCTTC. This encodes CASSLRPRGLNNEQFF.

The chain carries TRBV7-8 and TRBJ2-3; tentatively, D is TRBD2 (5 bases). The CDR3 is 14 amino acids. CDR1 SGHVS and CDR2 FQNEAQ come from the germline V gene. Trimming stripped 6 bases from V and 3 bases from J, with 13 bases between. CDR3 sequence: CASSYGRTTDTQYF. DNA for the CDR3: TGTGCCAGCAGTTACGGACGGACTACAGATACGCAGTATTTT.

This clonotype was detected only a few times. V is TRBV29-1 and J is TRBJ1-2; TRBD1 might be the D (6 bases). CDR3 length: 11 residues. Germline V gives CDR1 SQVTM, CDR2 ANQGSEA. The V end was cut by 4 bases, the J end by 3 bases, with 6 bases between. This chain's CDR3 is CSVAGDYGYTF. The CDR3 nucleotides are TGCAGCGTTGCAGGGGACTATGGCTACACCTTC. Supplemented by reference TRBV29-1 and TRBJ1-2, the full variable domain reads SAVISQKPSRDICQRGTSLTIQCQVDSQVTMMFWYRQQPGQSLTLIATANQGSEATYESGFVIDKFPISRPNLTFSTLTVSNMSPEDSSIYLCSVAGDYGYTFGSGTRLTVV.

This clonotype was seen ten or more times. The chain combines TRBV7-2 with TRBJ2-5; 13 positions match TRBD2. The length of the CDR3 is 14 residues. Germline CDR1 SGHTA, CDR2 FQGNSA. The V gene end was trimmed by 5 bases and the J gene end by 5 bases; junction bases not matched to a gene: 2. CDR3 amino acids: CASSEGLAGETQYF. The CDR3 region has the DNA TGTGCCAGCAGCGAGGGACTAGCGGGGGAGACCCAGTACTTC.

This clonotype has a count of ten or more. This chain links TRBV29-1 with TRBJ2-7, with D hard to call. The CDR3 is 14 residues long. V lost 4 bases and J lost 2, with 15 bases in between. Germline V CDR1 and CDR2: SQVTM, ANQGSEA. The CDR3 loop is CSVVGSGRAYEQYF. The CDR3 nucleotides are TGCAGCGTTGTAGGTTCAGGCCGAGCCTACGAGCAGTACTTC.

This chain uses TRBV9 with TRBJ2-1, with TRBD2 identical over 7 bases. With V trimmed by 0 bases and J by 3 bases, 3 bases remained unmatched. The CDR3 has 15 amino acids. Germline CDR1 SGDLS, CDR2 YYNGEE. This chain's CDR3 is CASSVASGDYNEQFF. CDR3 bases: TGTGCCAGCAGCGTAGCAAGCGGGGACTACAATGAGCAGTTCTTC.

This clonotype was detected only a few times. The rearrangement uses TRBV10-3 and TRBJ2-2, with 10 bases lining up with TRBD1. Germline CDR1 ENHRY, CDR2 SYGVKD. The CDR3 is 15 amino acids. V was pared by 6 bases and J by 2 bases, with 3 bases of the junction left unmatched. The CDR3 is CAISETGGNTGELFF. CDR3 bases: TGTGCCATCAGCGAGACAGGGGGCAACACCGGGGAGCTGTTTTTT.

The V and J genes are TRBV2 and TRBJ1-1, with D possibly TRBD1 on 6 matching bases. Trimming pared 7 bases from V and 6 bases from J, leaving 15 bases between. The CDR3 has 13 residues. CDR1 is SNHLY, CDR2 FYNNEI, per germline. The CDR3 is CASMGWGASEAFF. CDR3 sequence (DNA): TGTGCCAGCATGGGGTGGGGGGCCTCTGAAGCTTTCTTT.

The genes are TRBV6-5 and TRBJ1-2; 8 bases are a match to TRBD1. The germline CDR1 and CDR2 sequences are MNHEY and SVGAGI. The CDR3 length is 13 residues. V was pared by 7 bases and J by 8 bases, with 9 bases of the junction left unmatched. CDR3 in amino acids: CASTKDRVFGYTF. As DNA, the CDR3 is TGTGCCAGCACCAAGGACAGGGTCTTCGGCTACACCTTC.

This chain uses TRBV6-2 or TRBV6-3 with TRBJ1-4; D call uncertain. This CDR3 region has 13 residues. The V gene lost 10 bases and the J gene lost 5 bases, with 14 bases spanning the gap. CDR1 and CDR2 from the germline V gene are MNHEY and SVGEGT. The CDR3 sequence is CATWTALNEKLFF. The CDR3 nucleotides read TGTGCCACCTGGACGGCCCTCAATGAAAAACTGTTTTTT.